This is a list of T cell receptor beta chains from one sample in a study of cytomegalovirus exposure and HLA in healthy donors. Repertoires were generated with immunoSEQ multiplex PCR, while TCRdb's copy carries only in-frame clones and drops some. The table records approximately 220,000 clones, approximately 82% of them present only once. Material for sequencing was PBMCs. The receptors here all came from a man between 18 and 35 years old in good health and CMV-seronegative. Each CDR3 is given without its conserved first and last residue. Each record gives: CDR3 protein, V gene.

ASSLGSGSGSSYNEQF,TRBV7-9
ASSPLQGNTEAF,TRBV11-2
ASSVESWGGIH,TRBV9
ASASEGIWQPQH,TRBV6-1
ASSLAPGTGNTIY,TRBV5-1
ASSQDGDRGYEQY,TRBV4-1
ASSLDSGRGASSYNEQF,TRBV5-4
ASSSGTAFNQPQH,TRBV11-2
ASSRGGREEGYT,TRBV28
ASSFTGEGNGYT,TRBV7-9
ASSSVPGQGNTQY,TRBV5-1
ASISGAGTGELF,TRBV4-2
AWSPGRGVYNEQF,TRBV30
ASRGQGKGQPQH,TRBV6-5
ASSQGERDRVSYNEQF,TRBV23-1
ASSLSRTGELF,TRBV27
AISGPGQGAWEQY,TRBV10-3
ASSEVGTVYEQY,TRBV2
ASGQNYNEQF,TRBV27
ASSPGWRGITYEQY,TRBV19
ASKIRGSNQPQH,TRBV23-1
ASSYGTGGLGEKLF,TRBV6-6
ASSEKRYSNQPQH,TRBV6-1
AWAQGRHANEKLF,TRBV30
ASARGGGYEQY,TRBV10-2
ASTGGQGRNQPQH,TRBV6-1
ASPRTSGSTDTQY,TRBV2
AWNYGANYGYT,TRBV30
ASSLESGGKETQY,TRBV5-8
ASSEETSNYGYT,TRBV6-5
AISEGQTNTEAF,TRBV10-3
ASSLDRPTGGEKLF,TRBV5-1
ASSARLASTDTQY,TRBV5-4
ASSIDGGTEAF,TRBV19
ASSTPTGLEYSLLYEQY,TRBV19
ASSLFTGDDYGYT,TRBV11-1
ASSPPGGERVTPGETQY,TRBV21-1
ASSPAEGTGEKLF,TRBV4-2
AARSGYSYNEQF,TRBV6-1
AWSVVLTDNEQF,TRBV30
ASSDDRASSYNEQF,TRBV5-6
ASSSAGFLNYGYT,TRBV5-1
ASRGTAGGDEQY,TRBV12-2
ASSFGLAGGRGEQY,TRBV5-1
ASSADISNQPQH,TRBV18
ASSPDGTNYGYT,TRBV2
ASAGRGLNTQY,TRBV30
AWTTGRIGNTIY,TRBV30
ASSRGGMGNQPQH,TRBV27
ASSSVFVYGYT,TRBV28
ASSRAGSGSNGELF,TRBV7-9
ASSFGSTYEQY,TRBV27
ATLAGGFNEQF,TRBV28
AWRTSGRGTQY,TRBV30